The entry that follows covers one T cell receptor (beta chain) sequence. Researchers ran the PCR with 60 Vbeta and 13 Jbeta primers. Profiling relied on immunoSEQ multiplex PCR, and the TCRdb table lists in-frame clones only, not all of them. The sample consists of 140,000 or so clones, 75% to 80% of them appearing once. This record comes from a study of cytomegalovirus exposure and HLA in healthy donors. V was trimmed by 5 bases and J by 1 base, leaving 15 bases between them. CDR3 length: 16 residues. In germline, CDR1 is PRHDT, CDR2 FYEKMQ (reference sequence). Unrecorded immune exposure was likely among donors, who were nominally healthy when sampled.

Sequencing was done on a sample of PBMCs. The origin of this receptor is a woman aged 25 to 39 in good health and CMV-seronegative. The J gene is TRBJ2-4, the V gene TRBV13; maybe TRBD2 (5 bases). For the CDR3, the DNA is TGTGCCAGCAGCCCTCGGACTGGCGGGGCCAAAAACATTCAGTACTTC. Translating it yields CASSPRTGGAKNIQYF.